The rows below give T cell receptor beta chains drawn from one sample of a study of shared clonotypes between healthy human individuals. Profiling relied on immunoSEQ multiplex PCR, and the TCRdb table lists in-frame clones only, not all of them. The sample has millions of clones; 90% to 95% are singletons. The sequenced sample consisted of naive CD4+ T cells from PBMCs. These receptors originate from a man between 18 and 35 years old in good health. Some clones in this sample may be carry-over from other donors' samples. Both conserved end residues are part of each CDR3. A D gene is named only where the DNA matches it firmly. Clone sizes are given selectively: once, few, many, or a class where the clone is expanded.

v_call	clone_size	d_call	j_call	cdr3_nt	cdr3_aa
TRBV30	.	.	TRBJ2-5	TGTGCCTGGAGTATCCAGCGGGACCAAGAGACCCAGTACTTC	CAWSIQRDQETQYF
TRBV15	.	.	TRBJ2-2	TGTGCCACCAGCAGAGGCGGCACCGGGGAGCTGTTTTTT	CATSRGGTGELFF
TRBV5-1	.	.	TRBJ1-3	TGCGCCAGCAGCCAGGGGACGGTCCTAAGATCTGGAAACACCATATATTTT	CASSQGTVLRSGNTIYF
TRBV19	.	TRBD1	TRBJ2-2	TGTGCCAGTATAAGGACAGGAATGAACACCGGGGAGCTGTTTTTT	CASIRTGMNTGELFF
TRBV6-5	.	.	TRBJ1-1	TGTGCCAGCAGCTCACAAGTGAACACTGAAGCTTTCTTT	CASSSQVNTEAFF
TRBV18	.	.	TRBJ1-4	TGTGCCAGCTCACTCGACAGATATAATGAAAAACTGTTTTTT	CASSLDRYNEKLFF
TRBV5-1	once	.	TRBJ2-7	TGCGCCAGCAGCTTGGTAGTAGCAGGAACCTACGAGCAGTACTTC	CASSLVVAGTYEQYF
TRBV5-1	.	.	TRBJ2-3	TGCGCCAGCAGCCGCGACCTGATAAGTCCAGATACGCAGTATTTT	CASSRDLISPDTQYF
TRBV5-1	.	.	TRBJ1-1	TGCGCCAGCAGCTTGACAATCACGATGAACACTGAAGCTTTCTTT	CASSLTITMNTEAFF
TRBV5-4	.	.	TRBJ2-7	TGTGCCAGCAGCTTGGGAGGTGGCGTATACGAGCAGTACTTC	CASSLGGGVYEQYF
TRBV11-3	.	.	TRBJ2-2	TGTGCCAGCAGCTTAGGTCAGGGTGTCCAGGGGAATCGACCCGGGGAGCTGTTTTTT	CASSLGQGVQGNRPGELFF
TRBV11-1	.	TRBD2	TRBJ2-7	TGTGCCAGCAGCTTATTAGGGACTAGCGGGGGAAGCTCCTACGAGCAGTACTTC	CASSLLGTSGGSSYEQYF
TRBV5-4	once	TRBD2	TRBJ2-3	TGTGCCAGCAGCTCAAAGGGTTTATCGGCGGGAGCTGAAGATACGCAGTATTTT	CASSSKGLSAGAEDTQYF
TRBV5-1	.	TRBD2	TRBJ2-7	TGCGCCAGCAGCTTCGGGACTAGCGGGGCTTCCTACGAGCAGTACTTC	CASSFGTSGASYEQYF
TRBV11-3	.	.	TRBJ1-3	TGTGCCAGCAGCTTTGAGGCGATGGCAGGTGGAAACACCATATATTTT	CASSFEAMAGGNTIYF
TRBV2	.	.	TRBJ2-1	TGTGCCAGCCTAACGCGACTAACATACAATGAGCAGTTCTTC	CASLTRLTYNEQFF
TRBV28	.	TRBD1	TRBJ1-1	TGTGCCAGCAGTCCAAGGGCCTACAGGGGGGGCACTGAAGCTTTCTTT	CASSPRAYRGGTEAFF
TRBV2	.	.	TRBJ2-3	TGTGCCAGCAGTGAACTCCCAGCTATGGGAGCAGATACGCAGTATTTT	CASSELPAMGADTQYF
TRBV19	.	.	TRBJ1-1	TGTGCCAGTAGTATAGTCCGGGGGCGGAATGATCTGAACACTGAAGCTTTCTTT	CASSIVRGRNDLNTEAFF
TRBV5-1	once	.	TRBJ2-1	TGCGCCAGCAGCTGGCAGGGGAGAATCTCCTACAATGAGCAGTTCTTC	CASSWQGRISYNEQFF
TRBV6-6	.	TRBD2	TRBJ2-1	TGTGCCAGCAGGGGTACTAGCGGGAGTGGGAGTGAGCAGTTCTTC	CASRGTSGSGSEQFF
TRBV4-1	.	TRBD2	TRBJ2-1	TGCGCCAGCAGCCAAGAAGGGCTAGCGGGGCAGTTCTTC	CASSQEGLAGQFF
TRBV4-3	.	.	TRBJ2-2	TGCGCCAGCAGCCAAGTTTGGGGCCCCGGGGAGCTGTTTTTT	CASSQVWGPGELFF
TRBV15	.	.	TRBJ1-2	TGTGCCACCAGCGGGGGACTTAACTATGGCTACACCTTC	CATSGGLNYGYTF
TRBV25-1	.	.	TRBJ2-2	TGTGCCAGCAGAACCCCGCGGCCCACCGGGGAGCTGTTTTTT	CASRTPRPTGELFF
TRBV19	.	.	TRBJ1-4	TGTGCCAGTAGTGGTCAGGGACGGGTTAATGAAAAACTGTTTTTT	CASSGQGRVNEKLFF
TRBV20-1	.	TRBD2	TRBJ2-7	TGCAGTGCCTCGGGGGGCTACGAGCAGTACTTC	CSASGGYEQYF
TRBV7-2	.	.	TRBJ1-5	TGTGCCAGCAGCTTAATTGGGGGGGGCAATCAGCCCCAGCATTTT	CASSLIGGGNQPQHF
TRBV11-3	.	.	TRBJ2-2	TGTGCCAGCAGCTTAGAGGGCACTTTGAACACCGGGGAGCTGTTTTTT	CASSLEGTLNTGELFF
TRBV2	.	TRBD2	TRBJ2-1	TGTGCCAGCAGTGGGCAAGGGGAAGGAGCGGGACCTTACAATGAGCAGTTCTTC	CASSGQGEGAGPYNEQFF
TRBV28	.	.	TRBJ1-2	TGTGCCAGCAGTTCGCCCCCCATGTCCAGGGAGGGCTACACCTTC	CASSSPPMSREGYTF
TRBV5-1	.	.	TRBJ1-1	TGCGCCAGCAGGGAGGGAGGGGCAGTGAGTGAAGCTTTCTTT	CASREGGAVSEAFF
TRBV10-1	once	.	TRBJ1-5	TGCGCCAGCAGTGCGGACGGCGGTCAGCCCCAGCATTTT	CASSADGGQPQHF
TRBV6-1	few	.	TRBJ2-7	TGTGCCAGCCGGCTCGGAGCAGGTTACTACGAGCAGTACTTC	CASRLGAGYYEQYF
TRBV6-5	.	.	TRBJ2-7	TGTGCCAGCACCATGGGGGACCTCAGGGACGAGCAGTACTTC	CASTMGDLRDEQYF
TRBV10-3	.	TRBD1	TRBJ2-7	TGTGCCATCAGGGCGGGACAGGGGTCCTACGAGCAGTACTTC	CAIRAGQGSYEQYF
TRBV30	few	.	TRBJ1-1	TGTGCCTGGAGTCGAAGGACTGAAGCTTTCTTT	CAWSRRTEAFF
TRBV6-1	.	.	TRBJ1-2	TGTGCCAGCACCGCCTGGGGGGAGGGCTACACCTTC	CASTAWGEGYTF
TRBV11-2	.	TRBD2	TRBJ2-2	TGTGCCAGTAGAAAAGCGGGAGGGCCGGGCACCGGGGAGCTGTTTTTT	CASRKAGGPGTGELFF
TRBV18	.	.	TRBJ1-4	TGTGCCAGCTCACCAAAGAGTAGCACTAATGAAAAACTGTTTTTT	CASSPKSSTNEKLFF
TRBV5-4	.	.	TRBJ2-7	TGTGCCAGCAGCTTGCGGTCCGGGAGCGAGCAGTACTTC	CASSLRSGSEQYF
TRBV27	.	.	TRBJ1-2	TGTGCCAGCAGTTTATCGGGGCGCACCGTTACGATCGGGGCACCAAATCTCTATGGCTACACCTTC	CASSLSGRTVTIGAPNLYGYTF
TRBV27	.	TRBD1	TRBJ2-7	TGTGCCAGCCCGGGGACAGGGTCTAACGAGCAGTACTTC	CASPGTGSNEQYF
TRBV6-5	once	TRBD1	TRBJ2-7	TGCGGAACCCGGGCAGGGGGAGAGCAGTACTTC	CGTRAGGEQYF
TRBV11-1	.	.	TRBJ1-1	TGTGCCAGCAGTTCGCGTGGGACGCCGAACACTGAAGCTTTCTTT	CASSSRGTPNTEAFF
TRBV14	few	.	TRBJ1-1	TGTGCCAGCAGCCAAGAGTTAGCGAACACTGAAGCTTTCTTT	CASSQELANTEAFF
TRBV5-1	once	.	TRBJ1-1	TGCGCCAGCAGCATGGAGATGAACACTGAAGCTTTCTTT	CASSMEMNTEAFF
TRBV9	.	TRBD1	TRBJ2-3	TGTGCCAGCAGCGAGCGGACAGGGAGCACAGATACGCAGTATTTT	CASSERTGSTDTQYF
TRBV5-4	once	.	TRBJ2-1	TGTGCCAGCAGCTTGGTAGGGATCAATGAGCAGTTCTTC	CASSLVGINEQFF
TRBV7-8	.	TRBD1	TRBJ1-4	TGTGCCAGCAGCTTAGATACAGGGGGCGTTTTGGCGGTAAAACTGTTTTTT	CASSLDTGGVLAVKLFF
TRBV27	.	.	TRBJ1-5	TGTGCCAGCAGTTCCGGGCCGATCCCTTGGGGGCCCCAGCATTTT	CASSSGPIPWGPQHF
TRBV28	.	.	TRBJ2-1	TGTGCCAGCGGGATCGGGACGGGGGAGCAGTTCTTC	CASGIGTGEQFF
TRBV28	once	.	TRBJ2-2	TGTGCCAGCAGTTTTATCGTACAGAACACCGGGGAGCTGTTTTTT	CASSFIVQNTGELFF
TRBV10-2	few	TRBD2	TRBJ2-5	TGCGCCAGCAGAGGAGGGGACTACGGGGAGACCCAGTACTTC	CASRGGDYGETQYF
TRBV5-4	.	TRBD2	TRBJ2-7	TGTGCCAGCAGCTTAGGGTCTGGCGGGAGGGTGTCCTACGAGCAGTACTTC	CASSLGSGGRVSYEQYF